A single sample is the source of the 30 T cell receptor beta chains below, sequenced in a study of tumor-infiltrating lymphocytes in primary liver carcinoma. Unsorted bulk tissue of about 20-31 mg yielded co-extracted RNA and DNA. cDNA specific to TCR beta was made from 500 ng of total RNA, with a constant-region primer employed for priming. Investigators got TCR beta libraries out of three nested multiplex PCR rounds, done with slightly modified ARM-PCR. The first two PCR rounds used TRBV1-TRBV30 forward primers with a C-beta reverse primer, around 10 cycles each. TCRdb analysed the multiplex PCR reads with MiXCR anew, one entry per CDR3 protein. The repertoire consists of about 75,000 distinct CDR3 sequences, with about three quarters occurring once and the leading ten covering roughly 28%. The sequencing sample was made of tumor-adjacent normal liver tissue. The receptor source for this set is a man aged 40-50 years with primary liver carcinoma and hepatitis B virus infection.

Comment on this clonotype: Germline and junction disagree at one end, which may indicate a read error. The CDR3 loop reads CASSPEGRNTVELFF. The CDR3 nucleotides are TGCGCCAGCAGCCCAGAGGGGCGGAACACCGTGGAGCTGTTTTTT. The genes are TRBV4-1 and TRBJ2-2, with D perhaps being TRBD1 or TRBD2 (5 bases each). CDR3 length: 15 residues. Germline V gene data show CDR1 as MGHRA and CDR2 as YSYEKL.

This clonotype was detected once. A much larger clone is a single base away; this may be a read error. The genes are TRBV30 and TRBJ2-5; D perhaps matches TRBD2 (5 bases). The CDR3 contains 14 residues. Trimming left V 4 bases short and J 2 bases short, with 14 bases between. The germline CDR1 and CDR2 sequences are GTSNPN and SVGIG (reference sequence). CDR3 residues: CAWKNRAGQETQYF. CDR3 in DNA: TGTGCCTGGAAGAATCGGGCGGGTCAAGAGACCCAGTACTTC.

With regard to this clonotype: At one of its ends the junction is not consistent with the germline gene, which may arise from a read error. This chain joins TRBV4-3 and TRBJ2-1; D is ambiguous. The CDR3 spans 13 residues. Germline V CDR1 and CDR2: LGHNA, YSLEER. The CDR3 loop is CASSQIGYIEQFF. For the CDR3, the DNA is TGCGCCAGCAGCCAAATAGGTTACATTGAGCAGTTCTTC.

As to this clonotype: The junction and the germline gene differ at one end; a read error may be behind it. V gene TRBV7-8 combines with J gene TRBJ2-1, with D perhaps matching TRBD1 (6 bases). Germline lookup yields CDR1 SGHVS and CDR2 FQNEAQ. The CDR3 runs to 18 residues. CDR3 coding DNA: TGTGCCAGCAGCCCACTTGGAGGCTCAGGGGTCTCCTACAATGAGCAGTTCTTT. The encoded protein is CASSPLGGSGVSYNEQFF.

V is TRBV5-5 and J is TRBJ2-3; D is ambiguous. The germline gives CDR1 SGHKS, CDR2 YYEKEE (reference sequence). V was trimmed by 3 bases and J by 6 bases, leaving 5 bases between them. This CDR3 contains 11 residues. The CDR3 DNA reads as TGTGCCAGCAGCTATGGGGATACGCAGTATTTT. Translating gives CASSYGDTQYF.

Comment on this clonotype: Sequence at one end of the junction differs from germline and may be a read error. This chain connects TRBV11-2 to TRBJ2-3; D ambiguous. This CDR3 has 15 residues. The germline CDR1 and CDR2 sequences are SGHAT and FQNNGV. This CDR3 is CARSLAANWKLTQYF. The DNA of the CDR3 is TGTGCCAGGAGCTTGGCGGCTAACTGGAAACTTACGCAGTATTTT.

There are many counts of this clonotype. The chain combines TRBV7-9 with TRBJ2-7, with a weak D call TRBD1 (6 bases). The ends were cut back, 4 bases at V and 2 bases at J, with 6 bases in the middle. The V gene's germline CDR1 is SEHNR and CDR2 FQNEAQ (reference sequence). CDR3 length equals 12 residues. The CDR3 coding sequence is TGTGCCAGCAGCTGGACAGCCTACGAGCAGTACTTC. Its protein product is CASSWTAYEQYF.

Points on this clonotype: The CDR3 does not close with the conserved phenylalanine or tryptophan, likely indicating a read error. This chain links TRBV7-8 with TRBJ2-1, with D possibly TRBD2 on 5 matching bases. The CDR3 has 18 residues. The germline V gene encodes CDR1 SGHVS and CDR2 FQNEAQ. CDR3 loop: CASSPLGGSTVSFNEQFL. As DNA, the CDR3 is TGTGCCAGCAGCCCACTTGGAGGCTCAACGGTCTCCTTCAATGAGCAGTTCCTC.

The CDR3 DNA reads TGTGCCAGCAGCTTGAGACTAGCGGTAAAGAGCGATGAGCAGTTCTTC. Translating it yields CASSLRLAVKSDEQFF. The V call is TRBV5-4, the J call TRBJ2-1, with TRBD2 matching 9 bases. This CDR3 is built from 16 residues. With 1 base clipped from V and 8 bases from J, the junction kept 10 bases outside the gene matches. The germline CDR1 and CDR2 sequences are SGHNT and YYREEE (reference sequence).

The rearrangement joins TRBV6-5 to TRBJ2-1; 8 positions match TRBD2. The CDR3 runs 14 residues. CDR1 is MNHEY and CDR2 is SVGAGI in the germline V gene. V lost 6 bases to trimming and J lost 9 bases; unmatched junction nucleotides: 10. Written as DNA, the CDR3 is TGTGCCAGCAGCCAATCGGGACTAGTTGTTGAGCAGTTCTTC. This translates into CASSQSGLVVEQFF.

This clonotype was counted once. V is TRBV29-1 and J is TRBJ2-5, with D perhaps matching TRBD1 or TRBD2 (6 bases each). V was shortened by 4 bases and J by 4 bases, with 16 bases between the two germline ends. The V gene's germline CDR1 is SQVTM and CDR2 ANQGSEA. The CDR3 runs to 14 residues. The CDR3 protein is CSVGRLGGAETQYF. The CDR3 nucleotides read TGCAGCGTTGGCCGGCTGGGGGGCGCAGAGACCCAGTACTTC.

This clonotype has a handful of counts. One end of the junction is discordant with germline, which a read error may explain. The chain carries TRBV4-3 and TRBJ2-7; D gene ambiguous. This CDR3 is built from 13 residues. The V gene's germline CDR1 is LGHNA and CDR2 YSLEER. The CDR3 DNA sequence: TGCGCCAGCAGCCAAGAACAGCGCTACGAGCACTACTTC. Translating it yields CASSQEQRYEHYF.

Points on this clonotype: One end of the junction is discordant with germline, which a read error may explain. CDR3 residues: CTSSAGTGGTKAFF. The CDR3 DNA reads as TGTACCAGCAGCGCAGGGACAGGGGGGACTAAAGCTTTCTTT. The chain links TRBV13 to TRBJ1-1; 11 bases fit TRBD1. The CDR3 is 14 residues long. Germline loops: CDR1 PRHDT, CDR2 FYEKMQ (reference sequence).

This chain joins TRBV11-2 and TRBJ2-7, with TRBD1 matching 7 bases. V was clipped by 0 bases and J by 1 base; unmatched bases: 9. Germline assignment: CDR1 SGHAT and CDR2 FQNNGV. The CDR3 has 17 amino acids. The CDR3 spells CASSLEILGQVSYEQYF. The DNA of the CDR3 is TGTGCCAGCAGCTTAGAGATTTTAGGACAGGTATCCTACGAGCAGTACTTC.

A word on this clonotype: Since the CDR3 does not end with the conserved phenylalanine or tryptophan, this likely comes from a read error. This chain uses TRBV14 with TRBJ2-7; perhaps TRBD2 as D (5 bases). Germline assignment: CDR1 SGHDN and CDR2 FVKESK. The CDR3 sequence is 13 residues long. Trimming removed 1 base from V and 2 bases from J, with 6 bases in between. In DNA, the CDR3 is TGTGCCAGCAGCCAAGGGCGGGCCTACGAGCAGTACTCC. Translation: CASSQGRAYEQYS.

Of note for this clonotype: A much larger clone lies a single base off, so this may be a read error. This chain connects TRBV6-6 to TRBJ2-2, with 8 positions matching TRBD1. From germline, CDR1 is MNHNY and CDR2 SVGAGI (reference sequence). The CDR3 loop spans 15 amino acids. CDR3 sequence: CASSSLTGVSGKLFF. CDR3 sequence (DNA): TGTGCCAGCAGTTCCCTGACAGGGGTTTCCGGGAAGCTGTTTTTT.

This clonotype has ten or more counts. As DNA, the CDR3 is TGTGCCAGCAGTTACTCCGGGACTAGCGGGAGTCGAGAGACCCAGTACTTC. Translation: CASSYSGTSGSRETQYF. The chain links TRBV6-2 or TRBV6-3 to TRBJ2-5; 14 bases agree with TRBD2. The V gene end was trimmed by 0 bases and the J gene end by 4 bases; junction bases not matched to a gene: 4. This CDR3 spans 17 amino acids. CDR1 is MNHEY and CDR2 is SVGEGT in the germline V gene.

Comment on this clonotype: At one boundary the junction diverges from the germline segment, which might be a read error. The rearrangement links TRBV11-2 to TRBJ2-1; tentatively, D is TRBD2 (5 bases). Germline values: CDR1 SGHAT, CDR2 FQNNGV. The CDR3 consists of 15 residues. CDR3 nucleotide sequence: TGTGCCAGCAGCCGTACTAGTGGATCCTACAATGGGCAGTTCTTC. This sequence encodes CASSRTSGSYNGQFF.

Concerning this clonotype itself: The junction differs from germline at one of its ends, possibly a read error. The rearrangement links TRBV7-2 to TRBJ2-1; possible D gene TRBD1, 5 bases. The CDR3 length is 15 residues. The germline V gene encodes CDR1 SGHTA and CDR2 FQGNSA. The CDR3 loop reads CASSLGVGPYNEQIF. Here the CDR3 DNA reads TGTGCCAGCAGTTTAGGGGTAGGTCCCTACAATGAGCAGATCTTC. The complete variable domain, with remaining parts taken from reference TRBV7-2 and TRBJ2-1, reads GAGVSQSPSNKVTEKGKDVELRCDPISGHTALYWYRQSLGQGLEFLIYFQGNSAPDKSGLPSDRFSAERTGGSVSTLTIQRTQQEDSAVYLCASSLGVGPYNEQIFGPGTRLTVL.

V and J are TRBV29-1 and TRBJ1-4; a possible D gene is TRBD1 (6 bases). The V and J ends lost 4 bases and 8 bases respectively, with 14 bases between them. CDR3 length: 13 residues. In germline, CDR1 is SQVTM, CDR2 ANQGSEA. The CDR3 DNA follows: TGCAGCGTTGTGATGGTAGGGGGGGAAAAACTGTTTTTT. This codes for CSVVMVGGEKLFF.

This clonotype has a single count. No conserved phenylalanine or tryptophan ends this CDR3, so it is likely a read error. V gene TRBV28 combines with J gene TRBJ2-4; 8 bases fit TRBD2. The CDR3 has 23 amino acids. CDR1 and CDR2 from the germline V gene are MDHEN and SYDVKM. The V segment lost 4 bases and the J segment 4 bases; nucleotides outside the gene matches: 30. The CDR3 here is CASSSLRDGLTGGRTLLKNIQYL. CDR3 sequence (DNA): TGTGCCAGCAGTTCCCTTCGGGACGGGCTTACGGGCGGGAGGACTCTTCTGAAAAACATTCAGTACTTA.

Concerning this clonotype itself: The junction does not match germline at one end; this may be a read error. The CDR3 loop reads CASSFGGASEHHF. The CDR3 DNA follows: TGTGCTAGCAGCTTCGGAGGGGCTAGCGAGCACCACTTC. The V and J genes are TRBV11-2 and TRBJ2-7; D is perhaps TRBD2 (6 bases). Germline assignment: CDR1 SGHAT and CDR2 FQNNGV. This CDR3 region has 13 residues.

A remark on this clonotype: Relative to the germline gene, one junction end is altered; a read error may explain this. The genes are TRBV11-2 and TRBJ2-3, with 9 positions matching TRBD1. CDR3 length: 15 amino acids. Germline V lookup: CDR1 SGHAT, CDR2 FQNNGV. As DNA, the CDR3 is TGTCCCAGCAGTTTACCCGGACAGGGGCCGGATACACAGTATTTT. This gives the protein CPSSLPGQGPDTQYF.

CDR3 DNA: TGTGCCAGCAGACCCGTCGCAGGGGGGAACACTGAAGCTTTCTTT. Amino acids: CASRPVAGGNTEAFF. The chain recombines TRBV12-3 or TRBV12-4 with TRBJ1-1; 7 bases are shared with TRBD1. V lost 6 bases, J lost 1 base, and 8 bases stayed unmatched. The CDR3 runs to 15 residues.

J is TRBJ1-1 and V is TRBV12-3 or TRBV12-4; D remains ambiguous. V shed 7 bases and J shed 4 bases, with 13 bases lying between them. This CDR3 has 13 residues. The CDR3: CASKGPLGTEAFF. Written as DNA, the CDR3 is TGTGCCAGCAAAGGGCCCCTAGGCACTGAAGCTTTCTTT.

For this clonotype: One base away lies a much larger clone, so this may be a sequencing read error. The V and J genes are TRBV10-2 and TRBJ1-2; 9 nucleotides line up with TRBD1. This CDR3 region has 13 residues. Germline CDR1 reads WSHSY; CDR2 reads SAAADI. The CDR3 DNA follows: TGCGCCAGTGGGGACAGGGACAACTATGGCCACACCTTC. Translated, it gives CASGDRDNYGHTF.

To note about this clonotype: This may be a read error, as it is one base from a much larger clone. Lacking the conserved final phenylalanine or tryptophan, this CDR3 likely reflects a read error. The chain combines TRBV5-1 with TRBJ2-2; D is perhaps TRBD1 (6 bases). Germline CDR1 is SGHRS and CDR2 is YFSETQ. V was pared by 5 bases and J by 4 bases, with 15 bases between. CDR3 length: 15 amino acids. DNA for the CDR3: TGCGCCAGCAGACCCCCAGGACAGAGCACCGGGGAGCTGTTTTCT. It encodes CASRPPGQSTGELFS.

The sample holds many counts of this clonotype. This chain uses TRBV19 with TRBJ2-3; the D gene is possibly TRBD2 (6 bases). Germline CDR1 and CDR2: LNHDA and SQIVND (reference sequence). This CDR3 spans 12 amino acids. The ends were cut back, 6 bases at V and 5 bases at J, with 9 bases in the middle. As DNA, the CDR3 is TGTGCCAGTAGGCTTAGCGGAGATACGCAGTATTTT. Protein: CASRLSGDTQYF.

Notes on this clonotype: One end of the junction is discordant with germline, which a read error may explain. The chain couples TRBV6-2 or TRBV6-3 to TRBJ2-1; D call uncertain. The CDR3 loop spans 12 amino acids. Looked up from germline, CDR1 is MNHEY and CDR2 is SVGEGT. The CDR3 sequence: CAGADSYNEQLF. The CDR3 bases are TGTGCCGGCGCGGATTCCTATAATGAGCAGCTCTTC.

On this clonotype: The junction departs from the called germline gene at one end, perhaps through a read error. The chain employs TRBV11-3 and TRBJ2-2; D may correspond to TRBD1 or TRBD2 (5 bases each). The germline V gene encodes CDR1 SGHNT and CDR2 YENEEA. This CDR3 is 15 amino acids long. CDR3 region: CAISHRRPITGELFF. CDR3 nucleotide sequence: TGTGCCATCAGCCACAGGAGGCCAATCACCGGGGAGCTGTTTTTT. The full variable domain, its missing parts supplied by reference TRBV11-3 and TRBJ2-2, is EAGVVQSPRYKIIEKKQPVAFWCNPISGHNTLYWYLQNLGQGPELLIRYENEEAVDDSQLPKDRFSAERLKGVDSTLKIQPAELGDSAVYLCAISHRRPITGELFFGEGSRLTVL.